The table lists the clone carrying this TCR beta chain with a few counts. No antigen is known for it. These data belong to a study of vaccination and CD4 T cells after COVID-19. Across the whole study: The cells in question were stimulated using overlapping spike peptides derived from SARS-CoV-2, HCoV-NL63, HCoV-OC43 and HCoV-229E.

V gave up 3 bases and J gave up 5 bases, with 10 bases separating them. Per germline, CDR1 MDHEN and CDR2 SYDVKM. This CDR3 region has 13 residues. Once obtained from cultured CD4+ T cells, the DNA was sequenced using the Oncomine TCR Beta short-read assay. Cultured CD4+ T cells were the source of extracted genomic DNA. Each CDR3 protein is one row after TCRdb ran MiXCR on the PCR reads. The sample yields under 15,000 distinct CDR3 sequences, roughly 37% seen once. Treatment denoted: approximately nine-day PBMC culture with coronavirus spike peptide pools or control peptides (ViraFEST assay). Sequences were obtained from CD4+ T cells from blood, cultured in vitro. The sequence came from a human donor who had recovered from COVID-19. The rearrangement links TRBV28 to TRBJ2-5; D perhaps matches TRBD2 (6 bases). The CDR3 region has the DNA TGTGCCAGCAGTTTGACGGGAGCTGAGACCCAGTACTTC. Amino acids: CASSLTGAETQYF. The variable domain in full, with the rest retrieved from reference TRBV28 and TRBJ2-5, is DVKVTQSSRYLVKRTGEKVFLECVQDMDHENMFWYRQDPGLGLRLIYFSYDVKMKEKGDIPEGYSVSREKKERFSLILESASTNQTSMYLCASSLTGAETQYFGPGTRLLVL.